The 23 T cell receptor beta chains in this list originate from one sample, sequenced in a study of T cell clonality in common variable immunodeficiency. This table comes from immunoSEQ multiplex PCR, and its TCRdb copy is limited to in-frame clones, with some not included. Observed in the sample are tens of thousands of clones, none of them singletons. The sequenced material came from peripheral blood mononuclear cells. The receptors stem from a person aged 18-70 years in good health.

The table lists this clone with many counts. Read data end 3 residues before the CDR3 end; the end is taken from the germline J gene. The rearrangement joins TRBV5-4 to TRBJ2-5; TRBD2 agrees at 9 bases. The germline CDR1 and CDR2 sequences are SGHNT and YYREEE (reference sequence). The CDR3 length is 15 residues. The junction had 5 bases not matched to a gene; V was cut back by 0 bases and J by 5 bases. The CDR3 sequence: CASSLGGRAQETQYF. The DNA read from the CDR3 is TGTGCCAGCAGCTTGGGCGGGAGGGCCCAGGAGACC.

This clone was recorded many times. The CDR3 end falls 3 residues outside the read, so it is completed with the germline J gene. The chain couples TRBV11-2 to TRBJ2-3; D gene ambiguous. The CDR3 consists of 15 residues. Germline CDR1 reads SGHAT; CDR2 reads FQNNGV. Trimming cost V 1 base and J 0 bases, with 8 bases left between them. The DNA read from the CDR3 is TGTGCCAGCAGCTTAGGTCCCTCTAGCACAGATACG. This gives the protein CASSLGPSSTDT. The full CDR3 protein is CASSLGPSSTDTQYF.

This clone was picked up many times. The DNA ends 3 residues before the CDR3 does, and the rest of the CDR3 is filled in from the germline J gene. The V and J genes are TRBV30 and TRBJ1-5; the D is unclear. Germline assignment: CDR1 GTSNPN and CDR2 SVGIG (reference sequence). Trimming removed 0 bases from V and 6 bases from J, with 3 bases in between. There are 11 residues in the CDR3. The CDR3 protein is CAWSVGQPQHF. The CDR3 DNA, read in part, is TGTGCCTGGAGTGTAGGTCAGCCC.

This clone was seen many times. The CDR3 sequence is CASSYSTSTGDSYEQYF. The sequenced part of the CDR3 DNA is TGTGCCAGCAGTTACTCCACCTCAACAGGGGACTCCTACGAG. The chain joins TRBV6-2 or TRBV6-3 to TRBJ2-7; 7 nucleotides match TRBD1. The read gets to within 3 residues of the CDR3 end, and the germline J gene fills in the rest. The CDR3 covers 17 residues. Per the germline V gene, CDR1 is MNHEY and CDR2 is SVGEGT. V trimming: 0 bases; J trimming: 0 bases; junction bases outside the gene matches: 8.

The sample holds many counts of this clone. The CDR3 end lies 3 residues beyond the end of the read and is filled in from the germline J gene. The gene calls are TRBV6-2 or TRBV6-3 and TRBJ2-6; D may match TRBD1 or TRBD2 (7 bases each). The CDR3 extends over 15 amino acids. Looked up from germline, CDR1 is MNHEY and CDR2 is SVGEGT. V gave up 6 bases and J gave up 4 bases, with 13 bases separating them. The sequenced part of the CDR3 DNA is TGTGCCAGCAGGGGAGGGGGCGCGGGGGCCAACGTC. It specifies CASRGGGAGANV. The entire CDR3 protein is CASRGGGAGANVLTF.

This clone has ten or more counts. Coverage ceases 3 residues before the CDR3 finishes, and the germline J gene fills in the end. V and J are TRBV20-1 and TRBJ1-6, with D uncertain. This CDR3 has 13 residues. Germline CDR1 and CDR2: DFQATT and SNEGSKA (reference sequence). V was cut by 8 bases and J by 10 bases, with 18 bases left in between. The DNA read from the CDR3 is TGCAGTCCGAGTCCCGGCCAGGAATCACCC. It codes for CSPSPGQESP. The CDR3 reads in full as CSPSPGQESPLHF.

This clone has a count of ten or more. The CDR3 end is not reached by the read, which stops 3 residues before it; the germline J gene fills it in. This chain links TRBV5-1 with TRBJ2-4; possibly TRBD1 for D (7 bases). This CDR3 is built from 17 residues. V gave up 1 base and J gave up 5 bases, with 19 bases separating them. The germline gives CDR1 SGHRS, CDR2 YFSETQ. The sequenced CDR3 bases are TGCGCCAGCAGCTTGTGGGGGGACAGTGTACCGGAAAACATT. This sequence encodes CASSLWGDSVPENI. The full CDR3 reads CASSLWGDSVPENIQYF.

The table lists this clone with many counts. The read comes to an end 3 residues before the CDR3 does, leaving the germline J gene to fill in the end. This chain joins TRBV20-1 and TRBJ2-7; perhaps TRBD1 as D (6 bases). Trimming took 5 bases from V and 3 from J, leaving 11 bases between them. This CDR3 region has 12 residues. Germline lookup yields CDR1 DFQATT and CDR2 SNEGSKA (reference sequence). CDR3 loop: CSAVGTLYEQYF. The sequenced part of the CDR3 DNA is TGCAGTGCTGTTGGGACACTCTACGAG.

This clone was seen repeatedly, ten times or more. The CDR3 is cut off 3 residues early in the read; its end comes from the germline J gene. The V call is TRBV19, the J call TRBJ2-2, with a weak D call TRBD1 (5 bases). The V and J ends lost 7 bases and 2 bases respectively, with 20 bases between them. The CDR3 is 17 amino acids. CDR1 and CDR2 from the germline V gene are LNHDA and SQIVND (reference sequence). CDR3 sequence: CASIPAGGHINTGELFF. The CDR3 bases that were read are TGTGCCAGTATTCCTGCCGGTGGACACATTAACACCGGGGAG.

This clone was recorded at least ten times. The read ends 3 residues shy of where the CDR3 ends; the end is completed using the germline J gene. The chain is built from TRBV6-2 or TRBV6-3 and TRBJ2-7; 9 bases align to TRBD1. CDR3 length equals 15 residues. The germline CDR1 and CDR2 sequences are MNHEY and SVGEGT. V dropped 5 bases and J dropped 3; count of bases not matched to a gene: 8. CDR3 loop: CASSRPGTGYYEQYF. The sequenced CDR3 bases are TGTGCCAGCAGTCGCCCGGGGACAGGGTACTACGAG.

This clone has ten or more counts. The CDR3 goes on 3 residues after the read ends, and that part is filled in from the germline J gene. The genes are TRBV20-1 and TRBJ2-5, with 7 bases aligning to TRBD1. Unmatched junction bases numbered 9, after V lost 1 base and J lost 4 bases. Germline V lookup: CDR1 DFQATT, CDR2 SNEGSKA (reference sequence). CDR3 length: 15 amino acids. The CDR3 spells CSARAPTGRGETQYF. Partial CDR3 DNA: TGCAGTGCTAGAGCGCCGACAGGGCGAGGAGAGACC.

This clone has ten or more counts. The CDR3 end is not reached by the read, which stops 3 residues before it; the germline J gene fills it in. This chain joins TRBV12-3 or TRBV12-4 and TRBJ2-7; the match to TRBD2 covers 8 bases. The CDR3 is 15 amino acids. V shed 6 bases, J shed 1 base, and the junction held 8 bases outside the gene matches. This CDR3 is CASSLSGRSSYEQYF. The part of the CDR3 DNA that was read is TGTGCCAGCAGCCTCAGCGGGAGATCGTCCTACGAG.

The sample holds many counts of this clone. The read terminates 3 residues ahead of where the CDR3 ends, so the germline J gene completes it. This chain connects TRBV19 to TRBJ2-5, with TRBD1 as a possible D gene (6 bases). This CDR3 region has 15 residues. Trimming removed 1 base at V and 4 bases at J, with 13 bases between. Looked up from germline, CDR1 is LNHDA and CDR2 is SQIVND (reference sequence). CDR3 protein: CASSIGTGWGETQYF. CDR3 bases read: TGTGCCAGTAGTATAGGAACAGGGTGGGGAGAGACC.

The table lists this clone with many counts. Read coverage stops 3 residues before the CDR3 terminus; the germline J gene supplies the remainder. The chain employs TRBV4-1 and TRBJ1-5; D unresolved. The ends were cut back, 1 base at V and 1 base at J, with 5 bases in the middle. Germline assignment: CDR1 MGHRA and CDR2 YSYEKL. The CDR3 runs 14 residues. This chain's CDR3 is CASSQVESNQPQHF. The CDR3 DNA, read in part, is TGCGCCAGCAGCCAAGTAGAGAGCAATCAGCCC.

This clone was picked up many times. This CDR3 reads CASSFLAAGGTDTQYF. The sequenced CDR3 bases are TGCGCCAGCAGCTTCCTGGCCGCGGGGGGCACAGATACG. V gene TRBV5-1 combines with J gene TRBJ2-3; TRBD2 agrees at 7 bases. The read stops 3 residues short of the end of the CDR3; the missing end is completed from the germline J gene. Germline V gene data show CDR1 as SGHRS and CDR2 as YFSETQ. With V trimmed by 2 bases and J by 1 base, 7 bases remained unmatched. CDR3 length: 16 residues.

A few counts support this clone. The read gets to within 3 residues of the CDR3 end, and the germline J gene fills in the rest. The chain recombines TRBV7-2 with TRBJ1-2; weak D call: TRBD1 (6 bases). Germline CDR1 and CDR2: SGHTA and FQGNSA. The CDR3 length is 14 residues. The CDR3 sequence: CASSFERWDNDYTF. Partial CDR3 DNA: TGTGCCAGCAGCTTCGAAAGATGGGACAATGAC.

This clone was detected many times. Read coverage stops 3 residues before the CDR3 terminus; the germline J gene supplies the remainder. The chain couples TRBV6-2 or TRBV6-3 to TRBJ2-7; 10 bases fit TRBD2. The CDR3 extends over 15 amino acids. Germline V lookup: CDR1 MNHEY, CDR2 SVGEGT. The junction had 6 bases not matched to a gene; V was cut back by 7 bases and J by 0 bases. CDR3 protein: CASTLAGGRSYEQYF. The covered CDR3 bases are TGTGCCAGCACCTTAGCGGGAGGCCGCTCCTACGAG.

This clone was seen many times. Read data end 3 residues before the CDR3 end; the end is taken from the germline J gene. V and J are TRBV19 and TRBJ1-5, with 10 bases aligning to TRBD1. Looked up from germline, CDR1 is LNHDA and CDR2 is SQIVND (reference sequence). V gave up 6 bases and J gave up 0 bases; unmatched junction bases: 8. This CDR3 has 17 amino acids. The CDR3 sequence is CASRAGTGVRSNQPQHF. The sequenced CDR3 bases are TGTGCCAGTAGGGCCGGGACAGGGGTCCGTAGCAATCAGCCC.

This clone has only a few counts. The read finishes 3 residues shy of the CDR3 end, and the germline J gene is used to complete it. The V gene is TRBV19, the J gene TRBJ2-7, with TRBD2 matching over 12 bases. Germline values: CDR1 LNHDA, CDR2 SQIVND (reference sequence). Germline trimming cut 7 bases from V and 5 bases from J; bases unmatched to any gene: 15. CDR3 length: 17 residues. The sequenced part of the CDR3 DNA is TGTGCCAGTACCTCCCGGACTAGCGGGACGGGCCGTAACGAG. It encodes CASTSRTSGTGRNE. The full CDR3 protein reads CASTSRTSGTGRNEQYF.

This clone was seen ten or more times. The CDR3 end lies 3 residues beyond the end of the read and is filled in from the germline J gene. The chain links TRBV5-6 to TRBJ1-6; 7 bases map to TRBD1. The junction had 8 bases not matched to a gene; V was cut back by 4 bases and J by 10 bases. This CDR3 has 14 residues. The germline V gene encodes CDR1 SGHDT and CDR2 YYEEEE. This CDR3 reads CASSADRNGSPLHF. Partial CDR3 DNA: TGTGCCAGCAGCGCGGACAGGAATGGATCACCC.

This clone was counted at least ten times. The CDR3 goes on 3 residues after the read ends, and that part is filled in from the germline J gene. The chain employs TRBV29-1 and TRBJ2-1; TRBD2 is a possible D gene (6 bases). Germline V lookup: CDR1 SQVTM, CDR2 ANQGSEA. This CDR3 is built from 14 residues. CDR3 bases read: TGCAGGGCCCTTTGGGGGGTAGGGTACAATGAG. Its translation is CRALWGVGYNE. The entire CDR3 sequence reads CRALWGVGYNEQFF.

This clone was counted at least ten times. Read coverage stops 3 residues before the CDR3 terminus; the germline J gene supplies the remainder. V usage is TRBV7-2 and J usage is TRBJ2-7, with 9 bases identical to TRBD2. V trimming: 6 bases; J trimming: 5 bases; junction bases outside the gene matches: 8. Germline loops: CDR1 SGHTA, CDR2 FQGNSA. The CDR3 consists of 14 residues. CDR3 bases read: TGTGCCAGCAGGGAGACCCTAGCGGGAAACGAG. Protein: CASRETLAGNE. From start to end, the CDR3 is CASRETLAGNEQYF.

Worth noting for this clone: The CDR3 is cut off 3 residues early in the read; its end comes from the germline J gene. V usage is TRBV19 and J usage is TRBJ1-1; D is unclear. Germline assignment: CDR1 LNHDA and CDR2 SQIVND (reference sequence). This CDR3 has 13 amino acids. The CDR3 sequence: CASSIYNGGGAFF. Partial CDR3 DNA: TGTGCCAGTAGTATATATAACGGCGGCGGA.